Shown below are 3 T cell receptor beta chains from a single sample sequenced in a study of shared clonotypes between healthy human individuals. Naive CD8 cells, CD45RO-negative and positively selected for CCR7, excluded terminally differentiated effector memory CD45RA+ cells. Sequenced by immunoSEQ multiplex PCR; TCRdb stores in-frame clones only, minus some. The data hold more than 550,000 clones, with about 92% observed a single time. Sequenced input: naive CD8+ T cells sorted from blood. The origin of the receptors is a man aged 25-45 years in good health.

The V gene is TRBV6-1, the J gene TRBJ2-7, with 10 bases aligning to TRBD1. CDR1 is MNHNS and CDR2 is SASEGT in the germline V gene. There are 15 residues in the CDR3. V lost 2 bases to trimming and J lost 4 bases; unmatched junction nucleotides: 5. The CDR3 sequence is CASSEPGTGVYEQYF. CDR3 in DNA: TGTGCCAGCAGTGAACCCGGGACAGGGGTGTACGAGCAGTACTTC.

This chain uses TRBV6-5 with TRBJ2-5; 8 positions agree with TRBD2. CDR3 length equals 13 residues. V shed 6 bases and J 4 bases; nucleotides not matched to a gene: 4. The germline V gene encodes CDR1 MNHEY and CDR2 SVGAGI. In DNA, the CDR3 is TGTGCCAGCAGGTACCTAGCGGGAGAGACCCAGTACTTC. Translation: CASRYLAGETQYF.

V usage is TRBV5-1 and J usage is TRBJ2-7, with 7 bases lining up with TRBD1. V gave up 1 base and J gave up 3 bases; unmatched junction bases: 7. Germline assignment: CDR1 SGHRS and CDR2 YFSETQ. This CDR3 has 15 amino acids. CDR3 region: CASSLTTGSVYEQYF. The CDR3 DNA reads TGCGCCAGCAGCTTGACGACAGGGTCGGTCTACGAGCAGTACTTC. Filled out from reference TRBV5-1 and TRBJ2-7, the complete variable domain reads KAGVTQTPRYLIKTRGQQVTLSCSPISGHRSVSWYQQTPGQGLQFLFEYFSETQRNKGNFPGRFSGRQFSNSRSEMNVSTLELGDSALYLCASSLTTGSVYEQYFGPGTRLTVT.